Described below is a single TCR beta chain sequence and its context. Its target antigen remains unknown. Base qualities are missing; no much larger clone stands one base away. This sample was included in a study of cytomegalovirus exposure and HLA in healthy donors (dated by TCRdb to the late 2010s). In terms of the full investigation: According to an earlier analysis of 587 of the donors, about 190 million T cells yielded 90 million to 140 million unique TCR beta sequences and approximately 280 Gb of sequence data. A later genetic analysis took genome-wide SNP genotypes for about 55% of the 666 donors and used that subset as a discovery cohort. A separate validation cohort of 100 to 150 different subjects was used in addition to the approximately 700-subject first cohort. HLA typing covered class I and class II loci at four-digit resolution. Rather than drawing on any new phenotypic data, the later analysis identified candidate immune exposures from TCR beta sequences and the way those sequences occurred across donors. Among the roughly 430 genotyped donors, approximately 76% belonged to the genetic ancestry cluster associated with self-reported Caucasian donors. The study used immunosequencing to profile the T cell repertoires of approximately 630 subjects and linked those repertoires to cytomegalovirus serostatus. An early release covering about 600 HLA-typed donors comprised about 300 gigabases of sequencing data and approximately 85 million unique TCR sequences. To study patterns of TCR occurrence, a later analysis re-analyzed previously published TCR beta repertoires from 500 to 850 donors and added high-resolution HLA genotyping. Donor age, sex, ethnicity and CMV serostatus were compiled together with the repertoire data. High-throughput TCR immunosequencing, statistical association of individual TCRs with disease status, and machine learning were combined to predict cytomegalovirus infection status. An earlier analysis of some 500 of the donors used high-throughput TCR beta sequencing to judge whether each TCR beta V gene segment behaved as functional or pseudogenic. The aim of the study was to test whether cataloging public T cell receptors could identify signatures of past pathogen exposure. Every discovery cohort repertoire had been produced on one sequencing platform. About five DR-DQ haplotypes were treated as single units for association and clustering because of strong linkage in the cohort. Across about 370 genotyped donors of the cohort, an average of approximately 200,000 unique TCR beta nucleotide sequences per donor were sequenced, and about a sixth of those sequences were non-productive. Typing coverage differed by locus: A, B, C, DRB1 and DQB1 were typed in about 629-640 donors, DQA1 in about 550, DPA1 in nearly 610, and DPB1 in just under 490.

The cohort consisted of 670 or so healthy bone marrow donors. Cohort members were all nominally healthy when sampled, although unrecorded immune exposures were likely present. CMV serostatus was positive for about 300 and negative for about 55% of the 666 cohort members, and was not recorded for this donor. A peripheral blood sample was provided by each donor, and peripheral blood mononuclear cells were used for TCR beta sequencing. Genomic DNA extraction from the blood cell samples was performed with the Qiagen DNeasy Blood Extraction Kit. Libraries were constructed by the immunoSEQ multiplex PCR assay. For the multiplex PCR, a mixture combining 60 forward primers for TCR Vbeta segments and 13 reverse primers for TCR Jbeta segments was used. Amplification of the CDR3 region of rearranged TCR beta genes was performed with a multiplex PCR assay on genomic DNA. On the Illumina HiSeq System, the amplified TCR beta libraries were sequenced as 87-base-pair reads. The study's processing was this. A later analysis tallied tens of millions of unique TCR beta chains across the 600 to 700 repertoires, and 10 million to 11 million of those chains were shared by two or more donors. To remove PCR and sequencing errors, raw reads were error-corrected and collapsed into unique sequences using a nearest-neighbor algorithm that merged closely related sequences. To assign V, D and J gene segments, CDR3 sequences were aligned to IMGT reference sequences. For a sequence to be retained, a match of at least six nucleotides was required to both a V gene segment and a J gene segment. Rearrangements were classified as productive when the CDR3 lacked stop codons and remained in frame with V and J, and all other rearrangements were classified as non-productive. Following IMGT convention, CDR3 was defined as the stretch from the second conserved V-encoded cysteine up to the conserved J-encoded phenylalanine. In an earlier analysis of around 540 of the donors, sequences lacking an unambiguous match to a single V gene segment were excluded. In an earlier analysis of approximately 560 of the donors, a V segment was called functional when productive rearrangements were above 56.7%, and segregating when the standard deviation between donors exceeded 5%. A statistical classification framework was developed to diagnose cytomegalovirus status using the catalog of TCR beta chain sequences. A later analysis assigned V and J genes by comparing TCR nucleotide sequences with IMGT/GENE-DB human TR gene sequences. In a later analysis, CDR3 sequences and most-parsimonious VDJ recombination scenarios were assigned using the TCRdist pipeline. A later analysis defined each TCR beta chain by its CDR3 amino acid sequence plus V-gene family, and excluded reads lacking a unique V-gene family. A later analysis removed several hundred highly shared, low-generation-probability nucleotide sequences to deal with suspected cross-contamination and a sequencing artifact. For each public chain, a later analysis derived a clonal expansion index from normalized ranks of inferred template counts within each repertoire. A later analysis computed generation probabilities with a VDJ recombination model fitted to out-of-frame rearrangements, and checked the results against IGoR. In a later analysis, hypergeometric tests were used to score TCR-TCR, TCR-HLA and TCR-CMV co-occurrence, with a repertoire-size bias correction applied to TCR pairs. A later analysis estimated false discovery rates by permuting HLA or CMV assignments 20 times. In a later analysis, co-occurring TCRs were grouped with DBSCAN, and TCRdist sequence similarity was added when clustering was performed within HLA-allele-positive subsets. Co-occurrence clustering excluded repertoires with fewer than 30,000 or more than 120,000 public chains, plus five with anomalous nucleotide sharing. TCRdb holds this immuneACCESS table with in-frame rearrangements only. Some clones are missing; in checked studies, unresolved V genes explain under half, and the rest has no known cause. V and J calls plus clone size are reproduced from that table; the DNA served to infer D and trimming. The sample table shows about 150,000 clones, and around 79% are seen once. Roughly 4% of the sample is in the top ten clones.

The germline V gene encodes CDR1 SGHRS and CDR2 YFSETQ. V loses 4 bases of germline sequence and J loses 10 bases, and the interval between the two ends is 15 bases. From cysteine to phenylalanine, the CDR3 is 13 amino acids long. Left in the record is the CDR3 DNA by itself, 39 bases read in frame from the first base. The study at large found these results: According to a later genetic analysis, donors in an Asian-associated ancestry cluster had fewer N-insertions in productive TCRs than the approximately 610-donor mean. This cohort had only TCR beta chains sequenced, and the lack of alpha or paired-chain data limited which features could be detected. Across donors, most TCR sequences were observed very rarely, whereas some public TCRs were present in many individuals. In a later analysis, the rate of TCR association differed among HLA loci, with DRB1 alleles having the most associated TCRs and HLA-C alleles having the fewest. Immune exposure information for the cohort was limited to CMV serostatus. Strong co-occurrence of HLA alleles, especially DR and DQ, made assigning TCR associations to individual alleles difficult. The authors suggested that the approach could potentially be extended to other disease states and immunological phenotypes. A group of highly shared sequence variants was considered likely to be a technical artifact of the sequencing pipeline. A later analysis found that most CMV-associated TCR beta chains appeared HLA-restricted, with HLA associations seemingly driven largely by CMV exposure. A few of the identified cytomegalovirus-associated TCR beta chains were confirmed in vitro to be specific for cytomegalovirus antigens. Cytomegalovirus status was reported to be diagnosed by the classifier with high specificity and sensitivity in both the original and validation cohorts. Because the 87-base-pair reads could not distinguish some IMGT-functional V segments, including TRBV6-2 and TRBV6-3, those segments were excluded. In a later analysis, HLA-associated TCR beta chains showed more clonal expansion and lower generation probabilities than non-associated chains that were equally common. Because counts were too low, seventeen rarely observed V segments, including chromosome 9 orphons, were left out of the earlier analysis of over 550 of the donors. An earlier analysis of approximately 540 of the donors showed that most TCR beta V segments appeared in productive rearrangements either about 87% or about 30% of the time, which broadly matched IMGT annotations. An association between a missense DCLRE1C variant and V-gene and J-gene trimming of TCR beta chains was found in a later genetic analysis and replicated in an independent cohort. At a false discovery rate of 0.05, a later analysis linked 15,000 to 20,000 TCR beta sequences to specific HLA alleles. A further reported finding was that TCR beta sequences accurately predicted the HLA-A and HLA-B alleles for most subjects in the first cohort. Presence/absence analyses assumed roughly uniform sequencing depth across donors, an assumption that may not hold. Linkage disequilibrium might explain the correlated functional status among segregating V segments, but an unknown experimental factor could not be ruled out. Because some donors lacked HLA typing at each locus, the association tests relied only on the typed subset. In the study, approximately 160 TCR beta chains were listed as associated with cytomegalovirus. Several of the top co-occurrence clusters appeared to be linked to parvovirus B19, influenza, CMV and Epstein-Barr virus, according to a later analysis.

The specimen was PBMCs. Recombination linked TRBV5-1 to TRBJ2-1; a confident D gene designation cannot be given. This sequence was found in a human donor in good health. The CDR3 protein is CASSAPSEVEQFF. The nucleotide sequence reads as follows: TGCGCCAGCAGCGCGCCTAGTGAAGTCGAGCAGTTCTTC.